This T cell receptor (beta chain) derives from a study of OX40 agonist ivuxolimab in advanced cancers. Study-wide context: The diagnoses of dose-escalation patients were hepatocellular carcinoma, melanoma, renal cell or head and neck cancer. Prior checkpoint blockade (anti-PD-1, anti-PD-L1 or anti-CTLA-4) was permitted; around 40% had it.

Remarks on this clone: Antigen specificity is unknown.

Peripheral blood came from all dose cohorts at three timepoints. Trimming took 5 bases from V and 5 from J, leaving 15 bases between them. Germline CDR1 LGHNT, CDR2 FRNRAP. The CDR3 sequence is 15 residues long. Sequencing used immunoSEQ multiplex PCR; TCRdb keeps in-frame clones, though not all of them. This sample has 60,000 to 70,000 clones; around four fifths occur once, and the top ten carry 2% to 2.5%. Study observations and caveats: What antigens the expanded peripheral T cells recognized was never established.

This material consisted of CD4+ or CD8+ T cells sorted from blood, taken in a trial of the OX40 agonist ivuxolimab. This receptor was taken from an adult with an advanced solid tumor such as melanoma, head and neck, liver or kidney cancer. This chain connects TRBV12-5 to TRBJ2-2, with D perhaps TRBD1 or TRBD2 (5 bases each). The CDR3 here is CASGTQGGGTGELFF. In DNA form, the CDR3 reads TGTGCTAGTGGTACCCAGGGTGGGGGTACCGGGGAGCTGTTTTTT.